This is a list of T cell receptor beta chains from one sample in a study of response to subunit inactivated influenza vaccine. MiXCR, applied by TCRdb to the RT-PCR reads, yields one record per CDR3 protein. The sample contains 750,000 to 850,000 distinct CDR3 sequences, approximately 18% of which appear only once. This specimen was PBMCs from blood, taken 5 days after vaccination. The receptors stem from a man in his fifties or sixties who received an inactivated influenza vaccine. Both conserved end residues are part of each CDR3. The D gene is left open where the match is weak. Rows give clone size only sometimes, using once, few, many, or a class for an expanded clone.

size	J	V	D	CDR3	DNA
-	TRBJ1-2	TRBV20-1	-	CSARPRIIRNYGYTF	TGCAGTGCTAGACCACGGATAATTAGAAACTATGGCTACACCTTC
few	TRBJ1-2	TRBV20-1	-	CSASGQLGYGYTF	TGCAGTGCTAGCGGACAGTTAGGATATGGCTACACCTTC
-	TRBJ2-4	TRBV5-1	-	CASSSDRGVAKNIQYF	TGCGCCAGCAGCTCCGACCGGGGAGTAGCCAAAAACATTCAGTACTTC
few	TRBJ2-7	TRBV5-1	-	CASSLVGQGSGEQYF	TGCGCCAGCAGCTTGGTGGGGCAGGGGTCGGGAGAGCAGTACTTC
-	TRBJ2-1	TRBV19	-	CASSMANEQFF	TGTGCCAGTAGTATGGCCAATGAGCAGTTCTTC
few	TRBJ2-1	TRBV5-1	TRBD2	CASSLEGAGGRNEQFF	TGCGCCAGCAGCTTGGAGGGCGCGGGAGGGCGAAATGAGCAGTTCTTC
-	TRBJ2-7	TRBV7-7	TRBD1	CASSFKAGTVMYEQYF	TGTGCTAGCAGCTTCAAAGCCGGGACAGTCATGTACGAGCAGTACTTC
-	TRBJ2-1	TRBV20-1	TRBD2	CSARGLAGPTPYNEQFF	TGCAGTGCTAGAGGACTAGCGGGACCGACCCCCTACAATGAGCAGTTCTTC
-	TRBJ2-1	TRBV15	-	CATKGEVGHNEQFF	TGTGCCACCAAAGGGGAGGTTGGCCACAATGAGCAGTTCTTC
few	TRBJ2-1	TRBV20-1	-	CSASSAAQSQFF	TGCAGTGCTAGCTCGGCGGCCCAGTCCCAGTTCTTC
-	TRBJ2-7	TRBV28	TRBD2	CASSRLAGGPDEQYF	TGTGCCAGCAGTCGTTTAGCGGGAGGGCCTGACGAGCAGTACTTC
few	TRBJ2-1	TRBV15	TRBD2	CATSRPGGLSYNEQFF	TGTGCCACCAGCAGACCGGGGGGGTTATCCTACAATGAGCAGTTCTTC
few	TRBJ1-2	TRBV5-5	-	CASSATLRGTGSYTF	TGTGCCAGCAGCGCAACACTCCGGGGCACAGGGAGCTACACCTTC
many	TRBJ1-1	TRBV12-3/TRBV12-4	-	CASSFGGTMNTEAFF	TGTGCCAGCAGTTTCGGGGGCACAATGAACACTGAAGCTTTCTTT
many	TRBJ2-3	TRBV12-3/TRBV12-4	TRBD2	CASRVGTSGRAQYF	TGTGCCAGCAGGGTCGGGACTAGCGGGCGCGCGCAGTATTTT
-	TRBJ2-2	TRBV7-3	-	CASSLTREAANTGELFF	TGTGCCAGCAGCTTAACGCGAGAGGCAGCGAACACCGGGGAGCTGTTTTTT
-	TRBJ2-5	TRBV5-1	TRBD2	CASSLDGAGVGETQYF	TGCGCCAGCAGCTTGGACGGCGCGGGGGTCGGAGAGACCCAGTACTTC
-	TRBJ2-5	TRBV7-2	TRBD2	CASSPKLAGGPETQYF	TGTGCCAGCAGTCCTAAACTAGCGGGAGGGCCAGAGACCCAGTACTTC
-	TRBJ2-4	TRBV28	-	CASSLTITKNIQYF	TGTGCCAGCAGTTTGACTATCACCAAAAACATTCAGTACTTC
-	TRBJ2-2	TRBV18	-	CASSPPVGQGTNTGELFF	TGTGCCAGCTCACCACCGGTGGGGCAGGGTACCAACACCGGGGAGCTGTTTTTT
-	TRBJ2-1	TRBV10-3	TRBD2	CAITGRVENEQFF	TGTGCCATCACCGGGAGGGTCGAGAATGAGCAGTTCTTC
-	TRBJ1-4	TRBV5-1	-	CASSVDSTTNEKLFF	TGCGCCAGCAGCGTGGACTCAACAACTAATGAAAAACTGTTTTTT
-	TRBJ2-7	TRBV3-1	-	CASSRSPGPSEQYF	TGTGCCAGCAGCCGTTCTCCCGGGCCCTCGGAGCAGTACTTC
-	TRBJ1-1	TRBV7-9	TRBD1	CASSLETGSAEAFF	TGTGCCAGCAGCTTAGAGACAGGGTCCGCTGAAGCTTTCTTT
few	TRBJ2-3	TRBV12-3/TRBV12-4	-	CASSFTPTRLTDTQYF	TGTGCCAGCAGTTTCACACCGACACGGCTAACAGATACGCAGTATTTT
few	TRBJ2-4	TRBV7-2	-	CASTSHGGDQNIQYF	TGTGCCAGCACCTCTCATGGAGGGGACCAAAACATTCAGTACTTC
many	TRBJ2-3	TRBV20-1	-	CSAQSPGVSTDTQYF	TGCAGTGCTCAATCCCCGGGAGTGAGCACAGATACGCAGTATTTT
-	TRBJ2-7	TRBV5-1	TRBD1	CASPRGPRQGAYEQYF	TGCGCCAGCCCCAGGGGTCCTCGACAGGGGGCTTACGAGCAGTACTTC
few	TRBJ2-1	TRBV11-2	TRBD2	CASSQTGTSGRNEQFF	TGTGCCAGCAGCCAAACTGGGACTAGCGGGAGAAATGAGCAGTTCTTC
few	TRBJ1-1	TRBV29-1	TRBD1	CSVERRQGLTEAFF	TGCAGCGTTGAAAGGAGACAGGGTCTCACTGAAGCTTTCTTT
many	TRBJ1-2	TRBV12-3/TRBV12-4	-	CASSLSSGSNYGYTF	TGTGCCAGCAGTTTATCGTCAGGGAGTAACTATGGCTACACCTTC
few	TRBJ1-5	TRBV15	-	CATNAGGNQPQHF	TGTGCCACCAATGCGGGGGGCAATCAGCCCCAGCATTTT
-	TRBJ1-5	TRBV20-1	-	CSASIPGRNQPQHF	TGCAGTGCTAGTATCCCTGGCCGCAATCAGCCCCAGCATTTT